Listed here are 30 T cell receptor beta chains from one sample, sequenced in a study of regulatory T cells in long-lasting Graves disease (dated by TCRdb to about 2021). The protocol used for the library was multiplex PCR. The listed sequencing device is Illumina HiSeq 4000. iRepertoire HTBI primers and Arm-PCR amplification of CDR3 regions were used to construct TCR beta libraries. TCRdb reprocessing: public reads trimmed at Q25 with fastp, clones called with MiXCR, in-frame beta chains kept. Records with the same CDR3 protein are collapsed into one entry carrying the most frequent genes and DNA. This sample holds some 470,000 distinct CDR3 sequences; roughly a fifth were observed only once. Approximately 6.4% of the sample goes to the ten largest clones. The meaning of the sample's time point label: persistent/refractory GD, antithyroid drugs over 5 years with positive TRAb. For both TCR sequencing and RNA sequencing, RNA was extracted from PBMCs in TRIzol.

The material sequenced was peripheral blood mononuclear cells (PBMCs), taken when the disease was refractory, from a patient treated with antithyroid drugs. Receptors originate from a female donor with Graves disease.

There are a few counts of this clonotype. This rearrangement joins TRBV12-3 or TRBV12-4 to TRBJ2-1, with D possibly being TRBD1 (6 bases). The CDR3 contains 13 residues. Trimming cost V 4 bases and J 8 bases, with 12 bases left between them. This chain's CDR3 is CASSSNRVDEQFF. CDR3 bases: TGTGCCAGCAGTTCGAACAGGGTCGATGAGCAGTTCTTC.

Note on this clonotype: At one end, the junction sequence differs from germline, possibly due to a read error. The genes are TRBV27 and TRBJ2-7; 12 positions match TRBD2. CDR1 is MNHEY and CDR2 is SMNVEV in the germline V gene (reference sequence). The CDR3 runs to 14 residues. The CDR3 loop reads CTSGLAGSRYEQYF. As DNA, the CDR3 is TGTACCAGCGGACTAGCGGGATCACGGTACGAGCAGTACTTC.

This chain links TRBV19 with TRBJ1-5, with D perhaps matching TRBD1 (5 bases). V was trimmed by 11 bases and J by 6 bases, leaving 20 bases between them. The length of the CDR3 is 14 residues. Germline lookup yields CDR1 LNHDA and CDR2 SQIVND (reference sequence). The CDR3 reads CAAGGELVPQPQHF. Written as DNA, the CDR3 is TGTGCCGCGGGGGGGGAGCTAGTCCCTCAGCCCCAGCATTTT. Using reference TRBV19 and TRBJ1-5 for the parts outside the CDR3, the full variable domain is DGGITQSPKYLFRKEGQNVTLSCEQNLNHDAMYWYRQDPGQGLRLIYYSQIVNDFQKGDIAEGYSVSREKKESFPLTVTSAQKNPTAFYLCAAGGELVPQPQHFGDGTRLSIL.

This clonotype showed up just a few times. The chain carries TRBV6-2 or TRBV6-3 and TRBJ2-7; D remains ambiguous. V gave up 11 bases and J gave up 7 bases, with 24 bases separating them. The CDR3 sequence is 14 residues long. The germline V gene has CDR1 MNHEY and CDR2 SVGEGT. The DNA for the CDR3 is TGTGCCTGCGCCGACGGGCAGGATAGTGATGAGCAGTACTTC. It encodes CACADGQDSDEQYF.

This clonotype was detected only once. CDR3 nucleotide sequence: TGTGCCAGCAGCCCCGCGCAGGGGGGTGGCTATGGCTACACCTTC. This sequence encodes CASSPAQGGGYGYTF. The V gene is TRBV5-4, the J gene TRBJ1-2; TRBD1 matches at 7 bases. CDR1 is SGHNT, CDR2 YYREEE, per germline (reference sequence). The CDR3 length is 15 residues. The J segment lost 4 bases and the V segment lost 4 bases, leaving 10 bases of the junction unmatched. Combining the CDR3 with reference TRBV5-4 and TRBJ1-2 gives the whole variable domain ETGVTQSPTHLIKTRGQQVTLRCSSQSGHNTVSWYQQALGQGPQFIFQYYREEENGRGNFPPRFSGLQFPNYSSELNVNALELDDSALYLCASSPAQGGGYGYTFGSGTRLTVV.

This clonotype has only a few counts. The chain employs TRBV3-1 and TRBJ2-7; D is possibly TRBD1 (6 bases). The germline CDR1 and CDR2 sequences are LGHDT and YNNKEL (reference sequence). The V end lost 5 bases, the J end lost 2 bases, and 10 bases lay between the germline ends. The CDR3 runs 13 residues. The CDR3 region is CASSEGHAYEQYF. The CDR3 DNA follows: TGTGCCAGCAGCGAGGGACACGCCTACGAGCAGTACTTC.

The rearrangement uses TRBV7-2 and TRBJ2-3; 8 bases are a match to TRBD2. Germline V CDR1 and CDR2: SGHTA, FQGNSA. The ends lost 3 bases at V and 6 bases at J; junction bases unmatched: 11. This CDR3 contains 16 residues. DNA for the CDR3: TGTGCCAGCAGCTTGCCCCCGGGACTAGGAGGGGATACGCAGTATTTT. It is translated as CASSLPPGLGGDTQYF.

The gene calls are TRBV19 and TRBJ1-3, with 10 bases aligning to TRBD1. The trim removed 7 bases at V and 0 bases at J, leaving 3 bases unmatched. The CDR3 is made up of 15 amino acids. CDR1 and CDR2 from the germline V gene are LNHDA and SQIVND (reference sequence). The CDR3 DNA sequence: TGTGCCAGTACCCGGGACAGGGGCTCTGGAAACACCATATATTTT. Translating gives CASTRDRGSGNTIYF.

This chain's CDR3 is CASIYLSSTEAFF. The CDR3 DNA reads TGTGCCAGCATATACCTATCTAGCACTGAAGCTTTCTTT. The V call is TRBV7-9, the J call TRBJ1-1; D not certain. This CDR3 is 13 amino acids long. Germline CDR1 SEHNR, CDR2 FQNEAQ (reference sequence). Between the trimmed V and J ends, which lost 7 bases and 4 bases, there was a span of 13 bases. Together with reference TRBV7-9 and TRBJ1-1, the CDR3 gives the full variable domain: DTGVSQNPRHKITKRGQNVTFRCDPISEHNRLYWYRQTLGQGPEFLTYFQNEAQLEKSRLLSDRFSAERPKGSFSTLEIQRTEQGDSAMYLCASIYLSSTEAFFGQGTRLTVV.

V and J are TRBV7-8 and TRBJ1-5; 8 nucleotides match TRBD1. In germline, CDR1 is SGHVS, CDR2 FQNEAQ. J lost 3 bases, V lost 3 bases, and 7 bases had no gene match. The CDR3 runs to 16 residues. The CDR3 loop is CASSFMDRAPNQPQHF. Written as DNA, the CDR3 is TGTGCCAGCAGCTTTATGGACAGGGCACCCAATCAGCCCCAGCATTTT. The full variable domain, rest sourced from reference TRBV7-8 and TRBJ1-5, is GAGVSQSPRYKVAKRGQDVALRCDPISGHVSLFWYQQALGQGPEFLTYFQNEAQLDKSGLPSDRFFAERPEGSVSTLKIQRTQQEDSAVYLCASSFMDRAPNQPQHFGDGTRLSIL.

This rearrangement joins TRBV9 to TRBJ1-1; no definite D call. This CDR3 spans 17 amino acids. Germline lookup yields CDR1 SGDLS and CDR2 YYNGEE. The V end lost 0 bases, the J end lost 1 base, and 16 bases lay between the germline ends. CDR3 bases: TGTGCCAGCAGCGTAGGCGAAACGCGGCAGCCGAACACTGAAGCTTTCTTT. Translated, it gives CASSVGETRQPNTEAFF.

In its sample, this clonotype was seen a few times. V usage is TRBV4-2 and J usage is TRBJ2-5; D tentatively fits TRBD1 or TRBD2 (6 bases each). Trimming took 0 bases from V and 4 from J, leaving 21 bases between them. This CDR3 has 18 amino acids. Germline V gives CDR1 LGHNA, CDR2 YNFKEQ. Here the CDR3 reads CASSQEVGRGALGETQYF. CDR3 DNA sequence: TGTGCCAGCAGCCAAGAGGTGGGAAGGGGGGCTCTGGGAGAGACCCAGTACTTC.

This clonotype has only a few counts. The V and J genes are TRBV7-8 and TRBJ1-5; D is undetermined. This CDR3 is built from 16 residues. From germline, CDR1 is SGHVS and CDR2 FQNEAQ. V was shortened by 2 bases and J by 2 bases, with 13 bases between the two germline ends. The CDR3 bases are TGTGCCAGCAGCTTAAAACACCCCGGGGGCAATCAGCCCCAGCATTTT. As protein: CASSLKHPGGNQPQHF.

In DNA, the CDR3 is TGTGCCAGCCGGGACAGGGTATGGACTGAAGCTTTCTTT. It translates to CASRDRVWTEAFF. The V call is TRBV11-2, the J call TRBJ1-1, with 9 bases that match TRBD1. Looked up from germline, CDR1 is SGHAT and CDR2 is FQNNGV. The CDR3 is made up of 13 amino acids. V shed 8 bases, J shed 5 bases, and the junction held 6 bases outside the gene matches.

The chain has TRBV6-6 and TRBJ1-3; D is possibly TRBD1 (5 bases). The CDR3 loop spans 15 amino acids. Germline values: CDR1 MNHNY, CDR2 SVGAGI (reference sequence). V was cut by 0 bases and J by 2 bases, with 8 bases left in between. CDR3 in amino acids: CASSYSGQTGNTIYF. In DNA, the CDR3 is TGTGCCAGCAGTTACTCGGGGCAAACTGGAAACACCATATATTTT.

This clonotype was counted ten times or more. The rearrangement links TRBV12-3 or TRBV12-4 to TRBJ2-5; D perhaps matches TRBD1 (6 bases). This CDR3 has 15 residues. Trimming left V 0 bases short and J 7 bases short, with 15 bases between. The CDR3 DNA sequence: TGTGCCAGCAGTTTAGCGGGACATTTGAAGGTGACCCAGTACTTC. Translation gives CASSLAGHLKVTQYF.

This chain connects TRBV7-2 to TRBJ1-4; 10 bases fit TRBD1. The CDR3 is 19 amino acids. V lost 1 base to trimming and J lost 4 bases; unmatched junction nucleotides: 12. Germline V lookup: CDR1 SGHTA, CDR2 FQGNSA. For the CDR3, the DNA is TGTGCCAGCAGCTTAGGGGCAAAAGGGACAGGGGCGATTAATGAAAAACTGTTTTTT. This sequence encodes CASSLGAKGTGAINEKLFF.

This clonotype was counted many times. V gene TRBV29-1 combines with J gene TRBJ2-5; TRBD1 matches at 7 bases. The CDR3 spans 13 residues. Germline V gene sequence: CDR1 SQVTM, CDR2 ANQGSEA. J gave up 5 bases and V 2 bases, and 5 bases lay outside the gene matches. The CDR3 bases are TGCAGCGTTGAAAGGGGGCCGCAGGAGACCCAGTACTTC. As protein: CSVERGPQETQYF.

This clonotype was seen at least ten times. V is TRBV28 and J is TRBJ1-1, with no clear D. The CDR3 is made up of 11 amino acids. Germline V gives CDR1 MDHEN, CDR2 SYDVKM. Trimming pared 6 bases from V and 10 bases from J, leaving 12 bases between. The CDR3 spells CASSLGPLAFF. CDR3 DNA sequence: TGTGCCAGCAGCCTGGGCCCATTAGCTTTCTTT.

This clonotype was counted at least ten times. V and J are TRBV24-1 and TRBJ2-7, with unresolved D. The CDR3 consists of 12 residues. Trimming left V 2 bases short and J 6 bases short, with 7 bases between. Germline lookup yields CDR1 KGHDR and CDR2 SFDVKD. The CDR3 nucleotides are TGTGCCACCAGTGATTCCCCTCGCGAGCAGTACTTC. Residues: CATSDSPREQYF.

This clonotype was picked up a small number of times. The chain uses TRBV6-1 and TRBJ1-5; no clear D gene. Trimming took 4 bases from V and 3 from J, leaving 10 bases between them. Germline V gene lookup returns CDR1 MNHNS and CDR2 SASEGT. The length of the CDR3 is 14 residues. This CDR3 reads CASSVSHLNQPQHF. CDR3 DNA: TGTGCCAGCAGTGTGTCACACCTCAATCAGCCCCAGCATTTT.

This clonotype was detected only a few times. The chain links TRBV20-1 to TRBJ1-4; 8 bases align to TRBD1. The CDR3 has 13 amino acids. Germline V gives CDR1 DFQATT, CDR2 SNEGSKA (reference sequence). Trimming removed 3 bases from V and 12 bases from J; junction bases left unmatched: 9. The CDR3 protein is CSASIPRTGQLFF. CDR3 in DNA: TGCAGTGCTAGTATCCCCCGGACAGGGCAACTGTTTTTT.

This clonotype has a count of ten or more. The chain has TRBV20-1 and TRBJ2-7; D assignment may be TRBD1 or TRBD2 (5 bases each). CDR3 length: 13 residues. With 5 bases removed from V and 6 bases from J, the gap between germline ends came to 17 bases. CDR1 and CDR2 from the germline V gene are DFQATT and SNEGSKA (reference sequence). The CDR3 reads CSARGSGSLEQYF. Written as DNA, the CDR3 is TGCAGTGCTCGCGGATCAGGGAGCCTCGAGCAGTACTTC.

V gene TRBV27 combines with J gene TRBJ1-5; TRBD1 aligns across 7 bases. V lost 4 bases, J lost 7 bases, and 7 bases stayed unmatched. The CDR3 is 14 amino acids. Germline CDR1 MNHEY, CDR2 SMNVEV (reference sequence). Written as DNA, the CDR3 is TGTGCCAGCAGTTATATAGGGGGCGGACAGCCCCAGCATTTT. Encoded protein: CASSYIGGGQPQHF.

This clonotype was detected ten times or more. V is TRBV7-9 and J is TRBJ2-7; D is unclear. CDR1 and CDR2 from the germline V gene are SEHNR and FQNEAQ (reference sequence). The V gene lost 4 bases and the J gene lost 3 bases, with 10 bases spanning the gap. The CDR3 covers 13 residues. CDR3 residues: CASSSGRIYEQYF. Here the CDR3 DNA reads TGTGCCAGCAGCTCAGGACGGATCTACGAGCAGTACTTC.

This clonotype was observed many times. V usage is TRBV5-1 and J usage is TRBJ1-1; no definite D call. The CDR3 totals 14 residues. Germline V gene lookup returns CDR1 SGHRS and CDR2 YFSETQ. The ends were cut back, 6 bases at V and 5 bases at J, with 17 bases in the middle. The CDR3 here is CASKRVGEKTEAFF. DNA for the CDR3: TGCGCCAGCAAGCGGGTAGGAGAGAAAACTGAAGCTTTCTTT.

Many counts were recorded for this clonotype. V usage is TRBV20-1 and J usage is TRBJ2-7; TRBD1 matches 8 bases. The CDR3 covers 16 residues. Trimming removed 0 bases from V and 2 bases from J; junction bases left unmatched: 9. CDR1 and CDR2 from the germline V gene are DFQATT and SNEGSKA (reference sequence). The CDR3: CSAREFGQGVTYEQYF. CDR3 nucleotides: TGCAGTGCTAGAGAATTCGGACAGGGCGTGACCTACGAGCAGTACTTC.

Ten or more counts support this clonotype. The chain combines TRBV2 with TRBJ1-4; weak D call: TRBD1 (5 bases). The CDR3 has 15 residues. With 6 bases removed from V and 7 bases from J, the gap between germline ends came to 18 bases. Germline assignment: CDR1 SNHLY and CDR2 FYNNEI. The DNA for the CDR3 is TGTGCCAGCAGCCAAGCGGATGGGGCGGGTGAAAAACTGTTTTTT. It translates to CASSQADGAGEKLFF.

With regard to this clonotype: A much bigger clone sits one base away, suggesting this may be a read error. The chain employs TRBV10-3 and TRBJ2-7; tentative D call: TRBD2 (6 bases). V was clipped by 3 bases and J by 3 bases, with 15 bases between them. Germline V gene data show CDR1 as ENHRY and CDR2 as SYGVKD. The CDR3 runs to 15 residues. In nucleotides, the CDR3 is TGTGCCATCAGTGAAGCGCTTCTCGGGAGCTACGAGCAGTACTTC. It is translated as CAISEALLGSYEQYF.

This clonotype showed up many times. The chain recombines TRBV28 with TRBJ2-1, with D perhaps TRBD2 (6 bases). Trimming cost V 7 bases and J 5 bases, with 12 bases left between them. Germline V gene sequence: CDR1 MDHEN, CDR2 SYDVKM. This CDR3 contains 13 residues. The CDR3 is CASTAWRDNEQFF. The CDR3 DNA reads as TGTGCCAGCACCGCCTGGAGGGACAATGAGCAGTTCTTC.